This TCR beta chain was sequenced in a study of T cell repertoires in cytomegalovirus infection. Study-wide context: Recently described HLA-C-restricted plus well-studied HLA-B-restricted CMV epitopes were used. CMV infection plus the matching HLA type was flagged by public TCR beta signatures.

Note on this clonotype: The antigen is unknown.

Each CDR3 protein gets one entry after TCRdb re-called the reads with MiXCR. The sample has about 770,000 distinct CDR3 sequences; around 29% are singletons. V trimming: 5 bases; J trimming: 7 bases; junction bases outside the gene matches: 6. This CDR3 spans 15 amino acids. Germline CDR1 LNHDA, CDR2 SQIVND (reference sequence). Study findings and constraints: Cumulative public TCR beta family frequency identified CMV carriers with the relevant HLA.

This specimen was cultured CD8+ T cells from PBMCs, taken from culture after CMV antigen stimulation. The chain links TRBV19 to TRBJ2-1; 12 nucleotides agree with TRBD2. The clonotype was recovered from a human donor in good health (CMV status not recorded). Some clones in this sample may be carry-over from other donors' samples. CDR3 sequence: CASSPRTSGVNEQFF. CDR3 bases: TGTGCCAGTAGTCCTCGGACTAGCGGGGTTAATGAGCAGTTCTTC.